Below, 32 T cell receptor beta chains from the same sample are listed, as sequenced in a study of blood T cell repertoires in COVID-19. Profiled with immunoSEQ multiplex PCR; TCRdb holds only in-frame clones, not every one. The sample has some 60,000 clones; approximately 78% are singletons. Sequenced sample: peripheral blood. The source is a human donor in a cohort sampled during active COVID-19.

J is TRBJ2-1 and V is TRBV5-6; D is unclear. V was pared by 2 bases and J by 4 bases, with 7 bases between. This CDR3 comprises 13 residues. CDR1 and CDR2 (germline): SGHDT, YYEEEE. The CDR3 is CASSFDNYNEQFF. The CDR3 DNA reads TGTGCCAGCAGCTTCGACAATTACAATGAGCAGTTCTTC.

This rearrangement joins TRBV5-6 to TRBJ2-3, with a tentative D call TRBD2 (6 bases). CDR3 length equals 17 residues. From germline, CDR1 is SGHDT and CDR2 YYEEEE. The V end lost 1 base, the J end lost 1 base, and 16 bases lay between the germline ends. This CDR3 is CASSLSVRRGRTDTQYF. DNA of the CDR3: TGTGCCAGCAGCTTGTCGGTACGGCGGGGACGCACAGATACGCAGTATTTT.

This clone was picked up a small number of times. In DNA, the CDR3 is TGTGCCAGCGAATCAGGGGCCTACCAGCCCCAGCATTTT. As protein: CASESGAYQPQHF. The chain uses TRBV6-5 and TRBJ1-5, with D maybe TRBD1 (6 bases). This CDR3 contains 13 residues. Germline V gene data show CDR1 as MNHEY and CDR2 as SVGAGI. V lost 8 bases to trimming and J lost 7 bases, with 15 bases between them.

CDR3 protein: CASSDDRVTGELFF. CDR3 in DNA: TGTGCCAGCAGTGACGACAGGGTCACCGGGGAGCTGTTTTTT. J is TRBJ2-2 and V is TRBV6-1, with 7 bases that match TRBD1. This CDR3 is 14 amino acids long. The germline V gene encodes CDR1 MNHNS and CDR2 SASEGT. With 3 bases clipped from V and 4 bases from J, the junction kept 2 bases outside the gene matches.

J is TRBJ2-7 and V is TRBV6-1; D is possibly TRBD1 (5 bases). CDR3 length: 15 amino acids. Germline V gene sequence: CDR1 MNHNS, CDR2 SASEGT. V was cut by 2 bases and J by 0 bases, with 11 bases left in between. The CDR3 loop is CASSEKGRSSYEQYV. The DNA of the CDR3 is TGTGCCAGCAGTGAAAAGGGGCGGAGCTCCTACGAGCAGTACGTC.

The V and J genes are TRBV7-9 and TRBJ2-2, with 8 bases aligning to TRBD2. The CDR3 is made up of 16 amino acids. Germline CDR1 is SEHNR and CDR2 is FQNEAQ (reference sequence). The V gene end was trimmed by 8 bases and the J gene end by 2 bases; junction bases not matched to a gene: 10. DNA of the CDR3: TGTGCCAGCCCCTTCACGGGGGGGACCAACACCGGGGAGCTGTTTTTT. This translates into CASPFTGGTNTGELFF.

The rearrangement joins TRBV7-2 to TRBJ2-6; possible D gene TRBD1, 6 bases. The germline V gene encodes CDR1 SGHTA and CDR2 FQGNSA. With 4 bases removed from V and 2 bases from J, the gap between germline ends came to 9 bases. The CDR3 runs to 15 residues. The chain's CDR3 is CASSSHRAGANVLTF. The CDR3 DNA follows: TGTGCCAGCAGCTCTCACAGGGCTGGGGCCAACGTCCTGACTTTC.

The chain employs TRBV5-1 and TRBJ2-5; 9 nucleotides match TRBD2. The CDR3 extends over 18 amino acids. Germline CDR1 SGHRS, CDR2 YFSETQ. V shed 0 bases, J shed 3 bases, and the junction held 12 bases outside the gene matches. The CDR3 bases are TGCGCCAGCAGCTTGGCAGTTAGCGGGGGAGCGGGCGAAGAGACCCAGTACTTC. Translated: CASSLAVSGGAGEETQYF. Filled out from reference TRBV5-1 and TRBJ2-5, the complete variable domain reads KAGVTQTPRYLIKTRGQQVTLSCSPISGHRSVSWYQQTPGQGLQFLFEYFSETQRNKGNFPGRFSGRQFSNSRSEMNVSTLELGDSALYLCASSLAVSGGAGEETQYFGPGTRLLVL.

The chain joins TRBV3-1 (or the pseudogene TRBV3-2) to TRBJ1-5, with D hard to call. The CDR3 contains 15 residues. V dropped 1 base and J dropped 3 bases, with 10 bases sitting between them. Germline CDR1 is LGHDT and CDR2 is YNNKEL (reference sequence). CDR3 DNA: TGTGCCAGCAGCCAAGGGGCAAACCCCAATCAGCCCCAGCATTTT. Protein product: CASSQGANPNQPQHF.

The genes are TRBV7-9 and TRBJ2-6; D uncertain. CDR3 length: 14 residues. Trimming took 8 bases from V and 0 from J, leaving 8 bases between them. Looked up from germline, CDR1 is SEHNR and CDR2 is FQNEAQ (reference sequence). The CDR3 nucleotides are TGTGCCAGCCATCTCGGCTCTGGGGCCAACGTCCTGACTTTC. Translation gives CASHLGSGANVLTF.

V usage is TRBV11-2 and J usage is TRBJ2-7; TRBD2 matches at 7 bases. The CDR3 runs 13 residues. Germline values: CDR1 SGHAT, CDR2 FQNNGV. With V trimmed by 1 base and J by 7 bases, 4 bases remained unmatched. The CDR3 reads CASSLGEAGEQYV. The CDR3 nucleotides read TGTGCCAGCAGCTTAGGCGAAGCGGGAGAGCAGTACGTC.

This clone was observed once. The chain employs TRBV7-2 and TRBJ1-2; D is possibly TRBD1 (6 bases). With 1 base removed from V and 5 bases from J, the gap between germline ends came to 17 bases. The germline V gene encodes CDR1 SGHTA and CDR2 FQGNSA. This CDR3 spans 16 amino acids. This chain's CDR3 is CASSLDTGRGDYGYTF. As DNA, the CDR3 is TGTGCCAGCAGCTTAGATACAGGGAGGGGAGATTATGGCTACACCTTC.

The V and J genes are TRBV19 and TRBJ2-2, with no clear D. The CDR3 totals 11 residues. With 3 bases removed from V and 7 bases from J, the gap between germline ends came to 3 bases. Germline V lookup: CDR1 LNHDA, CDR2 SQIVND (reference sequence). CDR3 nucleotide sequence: TGTGCCAGTAGTATCGTCGGGGAGCTGTTTTTT. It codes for CASSIVGELFF.

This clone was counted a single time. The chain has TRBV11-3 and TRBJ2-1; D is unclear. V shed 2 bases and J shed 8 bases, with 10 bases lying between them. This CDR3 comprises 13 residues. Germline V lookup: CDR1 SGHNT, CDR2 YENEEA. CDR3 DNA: TGTGCCAGCAGCTTATTCACCGAGGATGAGCAGTTCTTC. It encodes CASSLFTEDEQFF.

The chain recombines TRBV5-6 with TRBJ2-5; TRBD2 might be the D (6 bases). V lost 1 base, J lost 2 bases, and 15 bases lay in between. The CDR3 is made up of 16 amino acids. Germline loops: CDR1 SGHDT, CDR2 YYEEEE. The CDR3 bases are TGTGCCAGCAGCTTGTTGAGGGGACTCAATCAAGAGACCCAGTACTTC. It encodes CASSLLRGLNQETQYF.

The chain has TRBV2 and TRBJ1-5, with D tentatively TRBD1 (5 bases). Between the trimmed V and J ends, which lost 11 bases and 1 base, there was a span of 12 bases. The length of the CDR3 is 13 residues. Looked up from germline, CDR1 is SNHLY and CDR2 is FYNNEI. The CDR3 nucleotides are TGTGCCGGGGGGACGGAGAGCAATCAGCCCCAGCATTTT. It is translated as CAGGTESNQPQHF.

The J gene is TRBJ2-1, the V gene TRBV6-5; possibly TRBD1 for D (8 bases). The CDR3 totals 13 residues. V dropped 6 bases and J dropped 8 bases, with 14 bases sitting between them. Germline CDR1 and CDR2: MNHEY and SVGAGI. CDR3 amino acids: CASRTTGGDEQFF. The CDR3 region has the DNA TGTGCCAGCAGGACAACAGGGGGGGATGAGCAGTTCTTC.

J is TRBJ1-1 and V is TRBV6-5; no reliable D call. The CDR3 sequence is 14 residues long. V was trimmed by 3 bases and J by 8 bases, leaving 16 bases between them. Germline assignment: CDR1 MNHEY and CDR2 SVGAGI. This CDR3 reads CASSYISESGEAFF. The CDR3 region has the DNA TGTGCCAGCAGTTATATTTCGGAATCGGGGGAAGCTTTCTTT.

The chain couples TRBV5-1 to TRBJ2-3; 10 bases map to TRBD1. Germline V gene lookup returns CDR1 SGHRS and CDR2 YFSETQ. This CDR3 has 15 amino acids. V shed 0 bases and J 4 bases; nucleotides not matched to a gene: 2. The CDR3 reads CASSLAGTGADTQYF. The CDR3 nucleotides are TGCGCCAGCAGCTTGGCGGGGACAGGGGCAGATACGCAGTATTTT.

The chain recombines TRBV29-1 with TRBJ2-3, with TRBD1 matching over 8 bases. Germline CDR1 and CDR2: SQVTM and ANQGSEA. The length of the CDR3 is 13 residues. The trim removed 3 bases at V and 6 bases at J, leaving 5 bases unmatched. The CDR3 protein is CSVEGQEGDTQYF. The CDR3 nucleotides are TGCAGCGTTGAGGGACAGGAGGGGGATACGCAGTATTTT.

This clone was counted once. The CDR3 is CASSLELAHEQFF. CDR3 DNA sequence: TGCGCCAGCAGCTTGGAACTAGCCCATGAGCAGTTCTTC. The chain links TRBV5-1 to TRBJ2-1; the D gene is possibly TRBD2 (6 bases). The germline CDR1 and CDR2 sequences are SGHRS and YFSETQ. Trimming stripped 0 bases from V and 8 bases from J, with 9 bases between. The CDR3 contains 13 residues.

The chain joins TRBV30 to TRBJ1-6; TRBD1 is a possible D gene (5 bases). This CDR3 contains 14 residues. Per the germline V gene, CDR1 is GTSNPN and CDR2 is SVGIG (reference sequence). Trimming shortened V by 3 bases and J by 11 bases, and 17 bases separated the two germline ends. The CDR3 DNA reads TGTGCCTGGAGCCAACGGGGGGAGCGGCCACCCCTCCACTTT. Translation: CAWSQRGERPPLHF.

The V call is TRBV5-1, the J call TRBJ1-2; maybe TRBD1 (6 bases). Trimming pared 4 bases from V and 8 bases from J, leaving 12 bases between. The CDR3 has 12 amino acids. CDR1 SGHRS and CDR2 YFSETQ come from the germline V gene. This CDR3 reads CASSENRDGYTF. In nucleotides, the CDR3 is TGCGCCAGCAGCGAAAACAGGGACGGCTACACCTTC. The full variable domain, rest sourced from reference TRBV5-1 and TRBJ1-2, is KAGVTQTPRYLIKTRGQQVTLSCSPISGHRSVSWYQQTPGQGLQFLFEYFSETQRNKGNFPGRFSGRQFSNSRSEMNVSTLELGDSALYLCASSENRDGYTFGSGTRLTVV.

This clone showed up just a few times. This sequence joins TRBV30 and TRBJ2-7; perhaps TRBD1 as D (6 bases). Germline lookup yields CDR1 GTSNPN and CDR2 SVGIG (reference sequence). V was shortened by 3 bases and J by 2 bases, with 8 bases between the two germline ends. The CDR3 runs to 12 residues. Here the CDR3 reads CAWRQGPYEQYF. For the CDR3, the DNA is TGTGCCTGGAGACAGGGACCCTACGAGCAGTACTTC.

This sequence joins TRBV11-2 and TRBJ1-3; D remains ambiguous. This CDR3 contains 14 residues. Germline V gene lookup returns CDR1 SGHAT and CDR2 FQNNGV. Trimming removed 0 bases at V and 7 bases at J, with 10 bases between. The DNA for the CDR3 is TGTGCCAGCAGCTTAGATTATTTTGTGAACACCATATATTTT. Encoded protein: CASSLDYFVNTIYF.

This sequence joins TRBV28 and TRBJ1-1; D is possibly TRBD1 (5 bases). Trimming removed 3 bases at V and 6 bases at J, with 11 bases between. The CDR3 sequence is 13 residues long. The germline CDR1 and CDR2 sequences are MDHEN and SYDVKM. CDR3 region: CASSLTKTAEAFF. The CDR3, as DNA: TGTGCCAGCAGTTTGACCAAGACAGCTGAAGCTTTCTTT.

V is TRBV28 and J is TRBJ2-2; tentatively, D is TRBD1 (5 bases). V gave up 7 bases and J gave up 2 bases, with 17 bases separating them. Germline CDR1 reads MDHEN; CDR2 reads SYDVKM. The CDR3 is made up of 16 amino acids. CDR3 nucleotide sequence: TGTGCCAGCAAAGTATTAGGCCAGGGCAACACCGGGGAGCTGTTTTTT. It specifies CASKVLGQGNTGELFF.

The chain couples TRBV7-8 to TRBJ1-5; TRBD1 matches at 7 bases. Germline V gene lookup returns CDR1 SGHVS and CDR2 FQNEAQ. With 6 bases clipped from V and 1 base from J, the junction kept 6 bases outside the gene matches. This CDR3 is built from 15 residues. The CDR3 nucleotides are TGTGCCAGCAGTTTGACAGGGAAGAGCAATCAGCCCCAGCATTTT. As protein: CASSLTGKSNQPQHF.

CDR3 in amino acids: CASRQYSNQPQHF. CDR3 nucleotides: TGTGCCAGCAGACAGTATAGCAATCAGCCCCAGCATTTT. J is TRBJ1-5 and V is TRBV6-5, with D hard to call. The CDR3 is made up of 13 amino acids. Trimming pared 6 bases from V and 0 bases from J, leaving 6 bases between. CDR1 and CDR2 from the germline V gene are MNHEY and SVGAGI.

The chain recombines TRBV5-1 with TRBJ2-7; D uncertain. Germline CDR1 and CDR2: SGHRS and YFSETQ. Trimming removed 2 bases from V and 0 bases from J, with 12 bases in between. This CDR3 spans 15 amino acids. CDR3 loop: CASSFLAASSYEQYF. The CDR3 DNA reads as TGCGCCAGCAGCTTTCTGGCGGCAAGCTCCTACGAGCAGTACTTC.

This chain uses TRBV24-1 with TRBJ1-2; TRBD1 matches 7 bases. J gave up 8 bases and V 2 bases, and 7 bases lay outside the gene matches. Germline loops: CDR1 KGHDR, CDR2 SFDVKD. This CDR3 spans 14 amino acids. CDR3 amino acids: CATSDSWTGGGYTF. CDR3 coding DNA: TGTGCCACCAGTGATTCTTGGACAGGAGGGGGCTACACCTTC.

CDR3 residues: CASSLGGVNTGELFF. CDR3 DNA sequence: TGTGCCAGCAGCTTGGGGGGAGTGAACACCGGGGAGCTGTTTTTT. V gene TRBV5-8 combines with J gene TRBJ2-2; the D gene is possibly TRBD2 (5 bases). This CDR3 has 15 residues. V dropped 0 bases and J dropped 1 base, with 7 bases sitting between them. Germline V gene lookup returns CDR1 SGHTS and CDR2 YDEGEE.